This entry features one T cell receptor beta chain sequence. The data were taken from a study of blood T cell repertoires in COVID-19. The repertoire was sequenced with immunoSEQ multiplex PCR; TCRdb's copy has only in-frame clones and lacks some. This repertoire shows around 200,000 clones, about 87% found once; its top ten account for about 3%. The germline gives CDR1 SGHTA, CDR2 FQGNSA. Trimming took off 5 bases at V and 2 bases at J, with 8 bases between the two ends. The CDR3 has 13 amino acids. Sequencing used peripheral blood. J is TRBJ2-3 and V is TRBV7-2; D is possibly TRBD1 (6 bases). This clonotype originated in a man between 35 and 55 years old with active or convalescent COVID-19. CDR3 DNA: TGTGCCAGCAGCCGGGACATCACAGATACGCAGTATTTT. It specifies CASSRDITDTQYF. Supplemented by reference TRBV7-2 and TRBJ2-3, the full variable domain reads GAGVSQSPSNKVTEKGKDVELRCDPISGHTALYWYRQSLGQGLEFLIYFQGNSAPDKSGLPSDRFSAERTGGSVSTLTIQRTQQEDSAVYLCASSRDITDTQYFGPGTRLTVL.